The 12 T cell receptor beta chains below all came from one sample that was sequenced in a study of CD8 T cells in ankylosing spondylitis. TCRdb analysed the 5' RACE reads with MiXCR anew, one entry per CDR3 protein. The repertoire includes 150,000 to 200,000 distinct CDR3 sequences, roughly 13% of them detected once, and 9.5% to 11% sits in the top ten. The source material was blood, either unsorted or a sorted T cell fraction (not recorded which). The receptor source for this set is a female donor with ankylosing spondylitis or in good health (not recorded which).

This clonotype was found once. The junction and the germline gene differ at one end; a read error may be behind it. V and J are TRBV24-1 and TRBJ1-2; D is uncertain. Germline CDR1 and CDR2: KGHDR and SFDVKD. The CDR3 extends over 11 amino acids. The CDR3 loop is CATSGGDGSTF. Written as DNA, the CDR3 is TGTGCCACCAGTGGGGGAGATGGCTCCACCTTC.

This clonotype showed up many times. The rearrangement links TRBV9 to TRBJ1-2, with 7 bases that match TRBD1. This CDR3 spans 13 amino acids. The germline CDR1 and CDR2 sequences are SGDLS and YYNGEE. The V segment lost 3 bases and the J segment 9 bases; nucleotides outside the gene matches: 8. CDR3 bases: TGTGCCAGCAGCGGTGACAGGGTCCGCAGCTACACCTTC. Translated, it gives CASSGDRVRSYTF.

This clonotype was detected a few times. The CDR3 loop reads CASSYFRTDQETQYF. The CDR3 nucleotides are TGTGCCAGCAGTTACTTTAGAACAGACCAAGAGACCCAGTACTTC. The chain links TRBV6-5 to TRBJ2-5; no clear D. CDR1 and CDR2 (germline): MNHEY, SVGAGI. This CDR3 comprises 15 residues. Trimming removed 1 base at V and 0 bases at J, with 9 bases between.

The J gene is TRBJ2-1, the V gene TRBV28; 8 bases are shared with TRBD2. V dropped 5 bases and J dropped 9; count of bases not matched to a gene: 15. The CDR3 spans 16 residues. Germline V gene sequence: CDR1 MDHEN, CDR2 SYDVKM. The CDR3 sequence is CASSPPSGGGAGEQFF. The CDR3 DNA is TGTGCCAGCAGTCCCCCCTCGGGAGGGGGGGCCGGTGAGCAGTTCTTC.

This chain connects TRBV20-1 to TRBJ1-2; 7 bases fit TRBD1. The CDR3 length is 16 residues. CDR1 and CDR2 from the germline V gene are DFQATT and SNEGSKA (reference sequence). Trimming cost V 2 bases and J 4 bases; bases outside gene matches: 13. The CDR3 region has the DNA TGCAGTGCTAGACCCGACAGGGCCCCTCGGATCTATGGCTACACCTTC. Translating gives CSARPDRAPRIYGYTF.

This clonotype was counted at least ten times. The rearrangement uses TRBV11-3 and TRBJ2-3; the D is unclear. The CDR3 has 12 residues. From germline, CDR1 is SGHNT and CDR2 YENEEA. Trimming took off 0 bases at V and 7 bases at J, with 5 bases between the two ends. CDR3 region: CASSLEPHTQYF. As DNA, the CDR3 is TGTGCCAGCAGCTTAGAACCCCATACGCAGTATTTT.

This clonotype occurred many times. This sequence joins TRBV29-1 and TRBJ2-7, with 10 bases that match TRBD1. CDR3 length equals 13 residues. Germline lookup yields CDR1 SQVTM and CDR2 ANQGSEA. V shed 3 bases and J 5 bases; nucleotides not matched to a gene: 4. The CDR3 sequence: CSVERQGANEQYF. The CDR3 DNA reads as TGCAGCGTTGAGCGACAGGGGGCAAACGAGCAGTACTTC.

This clonotype was detected a few times. The chain carries TRBV6-1 and TRBJ2-1, with 9 positions matching TRBD1. CDR3 length: 16 amino acids. The V gene end was trimmed by 5 bases and the J gene end by 5 bases; junction bases not matched to a gene: 10. Germline CDR1 and CDR2: MNHNS and SASEGT. The chain's CDR3 is CASSRVTGTGNNEQFF. CDR3 DNA sequence: TGTGCCAGCAGTCGAGTTACCGGGACAGGGAACAATGAGCAGTTCTTC.

The V call is TRBV7-8, the J call TRBJ2-2; D may be TRBD2 (5 bases). The CDR3 runs to 16 residues. The V gene's germline CDR1 is SGHVS and CDR2 FQNEAQ. The V end lost 0 bases, the J end lost 7 bases, and 15 bases lay between the germline ends. CDR3 sequence (DNA): TGTGCCAGCAGCTTAGCGCGGGTCCGTCCGGTCGGGGAGCTGTTTTTT. It yields the protein CASSLARVRPVGELFF.

This clonotype was detected many times. The chain joins TRBV4-2 to TRBJ2-1; D is unresolved. Trimming took 0 bases from V and 8 from J, leaving 14 bases between them. Germline V gene lookup returns CDR1 LGHNA and CDR2 YNFKEQ. The CDR3 sequence is 15 residues long. This CDR3 reads CASSQESPVSDEQFF. CDR3 sequence (DNA): TGTGCCAGCAGCCAAGAGAGCCCTGTCTCCGATGAGCAGTTCTTC.

There are many counts of this clonotype. The chain uses TRBV10-3 and TRBJ2-2; a possible D gene is TRBD1 (6 bases). The CDR3 is 16 residues long. V shed 2 bases and J shed 2 bases, with 12 bases lying between them. Germline values: CDR1 ENHRY, CDR2 SYGVKD. In DNA, the CDR3 is TGTGCCATCAGTGAGCCTACAGGGATTAACACCGGGGAGCTGTTTTTT. Its protein product is CAISEPTGINTGELFF.

Many counts were recorded for this clonotype. The rearrangement uses TRBV5-1 and TRBJ1-1, with 7 bases identical to TRBD1. The CDR3 is 14 amino acids. V gave up 0 bases and J gave up 4 bases; unmatched junction bases: 3. CDR1 is SGHRS and CDR2 is YFSETQ in the germline V gene. This CDR3 is CASSLGGQVTEAFF. DNA for the CDR3: TGCGCCAGCAGCTTGGGTGGACAGGTCACTGAAGCTTTCTTT.